The rows below give T cell receptor beta chains drawn from one sample of a study of T cells in Graves' hyperthyroidism and ophthalmopathy. TCRdb reprocessed the multiplex PCR reads via MiXCR and lists one record per CDR3 protein. The table has 500,000 to 750,000 distinct CDR3 sequences, around 42% seen once; the top ten hold more than 7.5%. The specimen was peripheral blood or thyroid tissue (not recorded which). The receptors here all came from a woman aged 18-29 years with Graves' hyperthyroidism. The CDR3 runs from the conserved cysteine through the conserved F or W. A D gene is named only where the DNA matches it firmly. Size is stated for part of the rows, as once, few or many counts, or as a class when the clone is expanded.

-	TRBV4-1	TRBJ1-1	many	CASSQDAGTEAFF	TGCGCCAGCAGCCAAGATGCGGGGACTGAAGCTTTCTTT
-	TRBV29-1	TRBJ2-1	many	CSVDRPRSPEQFF	TGCAGCGTTGATCGCCCCCGATCCCCTGAGCAGTTCTTC
TRBD2	TRBV12-3/TRBV12-4	TRBJ2-2	many	CGGGVGTGELFF	TGTGGCGGGGGAGTCGGCACCGGGGAGCTGTTTTTT
-	TRBV5-6	TRBJ1-2	-	CASSLYKGGDWNYGYTF	TGTGCCAGCAGCTTGTATAAGGGTGGGGATTGGAACTATGGCTACACCTTC
-	TRBV10-1	TRBJ2-7	-	CASSVASNPYEQYF	TGCGCCAGCAGTGTGGCTAGCAATCCCTACGAGCAGTACTTC
-	TRBV7-8	TRBJ2-1	-	CASSDPQAMHEQFF	TGTGCCAGCAGCGACCCTCAGGCGATGCACGAGCAGTTCTTC
TRBD1	TRBV7-3	TRBJ2-7	once	CASSRDSHNEQYF	TGTGCCAGCAGCAGGGACAGCCACAATGAGCAGTACTTC
-	TRBV14	TRBJ2-1	-	CASQGFGGDEQFF	TGTGCCAGCCAAGGTTTTGGAGGCGATGAGCAGTTCTTC
-	TRBV14	TRBJ1-1	many	CASSPDGGYTEAFF	TGTGCCAGCAGCCCGGACGGAGGGTATACTGAAGCTTTCTTT
-	TRBV7-8	TRBJ1-5	many	CASSLERWWGSNQPQHF	TGTGCCAGCAGCTTGGAAAGATGGTGGGGAAGCAATCAGCCCCAGCATTTT
-	TRBV25-1	TRBJ1-3	once	CASSASSGYGNTIYF	TGTGCCAGCAGTGCTAGTTCCGGGTATGGAAACACCATATATTTT
-	TRBV7-2	TRBJ1-1	-	CASRLQDTEAFF	TGTGCCAGCAGGTTACAGGACACTGAAGCTTTCTTT
-	TRBV6-1	TRBJ1-1	few	CASRGPGGTEAFF	TGTGCCAGCAGGGGCCCCGGAGGCACTGAAGCTTTCTTT
TRBD1	TRBV2	TRBJ1-1	-	CASSGTVEVGNTEAFF	TGTGCCAGCAGCGGGACAGTGGAAGTGGGGAACACTGAAGCTTTCTTT
-	TRBV15	TRBJ2-5	-	CATSGSAETQYF	TGTGCCACCAGCGGCTCCGCGGAGACCCAGTACTTC
-	TRBV29-1	TRBJ2-7	once	CSVARGSAYEQYF	TGCAGCGTTGCCAGGGGCTCGGCCTACGAGCAGTACTTC
-	TRBV18	TRBJ2-5	-	CASSAGESETQYF	TGTGCCAGCTCAGCCGGGGAGTCTGAGACCCAGTACTTC
-	TRBV5-1	TRBJ2-6	-	CASSARTSGANVLTF	TGCGCCAGCAGCGCCAGGACCTCTGGGGCCAACGTCCTGACTTTC
-	TRBV6-2/TRBV6-3	TRBJ2-7	many	CASSYDGSPEGEQYF	TGTGCCAGCAGTTACGATGGCAGTCCCGAGGGAGAGCAGTACTTC
-	TRBV12-5	TRBJ1-1	many	CASGLVQGFGQPNTEAFF	TGTGCTAGTGGTTTGGTACAGGGTTTTGGACAGCCGAACACTGAAGCTTTCTTT
TRBD1	TRBV2	TRBJ1-5	-	CASSSRGGSQPQHF	TGTGCCAGCAGTTCCCGAGGGGGCAGTCAGCCCCAGCATTTT
-	TRBV12-3/TRBV12-4	TRBJ2-5	-	CASSHRTAGNQETQYF	TGTGCCAGCAGTCATAGGACAGCTGGAAACCAAGAGACCCAGTACTTC
-	TRBV9	TRBJ2-7	many	CASSPGVPWEQYF	TGTGCCAGCAGCCCCGGAGTTCCCTGGGAGCAGTACTTC
-	TRBV20-1	TRBJ1-1	-	CSAPSVGLAGDTEAFF	TGCAGTGCCCCCTCCGTGGGGCTAGCGGGAGACACTGAAGCTTTCTTT
-	TRBV20-1	TRBJ2-7	many	CSARDGVGSEQYF	TGCAGTGCTAGAGATGGGGTAGGGTCCGAGCAGTACTTC
-	TRBV6-1	TRBJ2-2	few	CASSEAVAPGELFF	TGTGCCAGCAGTGAAGCTGTCGCCCCCGGGGAGCTGTTTTTT
TRBD1	TRBV7-3	TRBJ1-1	many	CASSPGTGTRITEAFF	TGTGCCAGCAGCCCGGGGACAGGGACAAGAATTACTGAAGCTTTCTTT
-	TRBV30	TRBJ1-2	few	CAWSSPGQHYGYTF	TGTGCCTGGAGTAGTCCTGGGCAGCACTATGGCTACACCTTC
-	TRBV2	TRBJ2-7	-	CASRSIGGEQYF	TGTGCCAGCAGAAGCATAGGGGGCGAGCAGTACTTC
-	TRBV10-3	TRBJ1-1	few	CAISERQGIEAFF	TGTGCCATCAGTGAGAGGCAGGGGATTGAAGCTTTCTTT
-	TRBV24-1	TRBJ1-2	many	CATSDPTGTNYGYTF	TGTGCCACCAGTGATCCCACCGGGACAAACTATGGCTACACCTTC
-	TRBV19	TRBJ1-2	many	CASSITGNSGYTF	TGTGCCAGTAGTATAACAGGGAACTCTGGCTACACCTTC
-	TRBV7-6	TRBJ2-3	few	CASNNRQGLGTSTDTQYF	TGTGCCAGCAATAATAGACAAGGGCTTGGTACTAGCACAGATACGCAGTATTTT
TRBD2	TRBV20-1	TRBJ2-7	-	CSARGPSGNYEQYF	TGCAGTGCTAGAGGTCCTAGCGGGAACTATGAGCAGTACTTC
TRBD2	TRBV7-9	TRBJ2-1	-	CASSLVGLAGAYNEQFF	TGTGCCAGCAGCTTAGTCGGTCTAGCGGGGGCCTACAATGAGCAGTTCTTT
-	TRBV6-1	TRBJ1-1	many	CASSENMENTEAFF	TGTGCCAGCAGTGAAAATATGGAGAACACTGAAGCTTTCTTT
TRBD1	TRBV29-1	TRBJ1-1	-	CSVRQGGANTEAFF	TGCAGCGTTAGACAGGGAGGAGCGAACACTGAAGCTTTCTTT
-	TRBV27	TRBJ2-5	-	CASSFGGTQYF	TGTGCCAGCAGTTTCGGGGGGACCCAGTACTTC
TRBD2	TRBV7-9	TRBJ2-5	many	CASSSTNPGTSGSYGTQYF	TGTGCCAGCAGCTCGACGAATCCCGGGACTAGCGGGAGTTACGGGACCCAGTACTTC
-	TRBV5-1	TRBJ2-1	-	CASSLRGVTYNEQFF	TGCGCCAGCAGCTTGAGGGGAGTAACCTACAATGAGCAGTTCTTC
TRBD1	TRBV19	TRBJ1-6	many	CASSMAGDSSYNSPLHF	TGTGCCAGTAGTATGGCAGGGGACAGCTCCTATAATTCACCCCTCCACTTT
-	TRBV7-2	TRBJ2-7	-	CASSRSGRYSYEQYF	TGTGCCAGCAGCAGGAGCGGGCGCTACTCCTACGAGCAGTACTTC
TRBD2	TRBV11-2	TRBJ2-5	many	CASSTGTSVSKTQYF	TGTGCCAGCAGCACCGGGACTAGCGTTTCGAAGACCCAGTACTTC
-	TRBV10-3	TRBJ2-7	many	CAISEGGTYEQYF	TGTGCCATCAGTGAAGGCGGCACCTACGAGCAGTACTTC
TRBD1	TRBV14	TRBJ2-2	few	CATRGTGGSGELFF	TGTGCCACGAGGGGGACAGGTGGTTCGGGGGAGCTGTTTTTT
-	TRBV7-2	TRBJ1-6	many	CASSLERGGNSPLHF	TGTGCCAGCAGCTTAGAAAGGGGAGGTAATTCACCCCTCCACTTT
-	TRBV4-3	TRBJ2-2	few	CASSQAGVNTGELFF	TGCGCCAGCAGCCAAGCGGGAGTCAACACCGGGGAGCTGTTTTTT
TRBD1	TRBV19	TRBJ1-2	once	CASSLGTGTGSPLYYGYTF	TGTGCCAGTAGCCTCGGGACAGGGACAGGGTCCCCCCTTTACTATGGCTACACCTTC
-	TRBV27	TRBJ1-2	-	CASSLRAAGHYGYTF	TGTGCCAGCAGTTTACGGGCGGCAGGGCACTATGGCTACACCTTC
-	TRBV19	TRBJ1-5	many	CASSTLAQGSNQPQHF	TGTGCCAGTAGTACTTTGGCCCAGGGGAGCAATCAGCCCCAGCATTTT
TRBD2	TRBV29-1	TRBJ2-7	-	CSVQYETSGEQYF	TGCAGCGTTCAGTATGAGACTAGCGGCGAGCAGTACTTC
TRBD2	TRBV6-5	TRBJ2-7	many	CASSSIRGGEFEQYF	TGTGCCAGCAGTTCGATACGGGGGGGAGAATTTGAGCAGTACTTC
TRBD2	TRBV7-3	TRBJ2-5	many	CASSLRASGAQETQYF	TGTGCCAGCAGCTTAAGGGCTAGCGGGGCGCAAGAGACCCAGTACTTC
-	TRBV7-2	TRBJ2-1	few	CASSLVSGAYNEQFF	TGTGCCAGCAGCTTAGTCTCGGGGGCCTACAATGAGCAGTTCTTC
-	TRBV14	TRBJ1-1	once	CASNPSTEYTEAFF	TGTGCCAGCAACCCAAGTACAGAGTACACTGAAGCTTTCTTT